This is a list of T cell receptor beta chains from one sample in a study of T cells in Graves' hyperthyroidism and ophthalmopathy. In TCRdb, the multiplex PCR reads were re-called with MiXCR into one record per CDR3 protein. The sample includes around 60,000 distinct CDR3 sequences, 40% to 55% of them seen just once. Material: blood. The receptors here all came from a woman aged 25 to 39 with Graves' ophthalmopathy. Each CDR3 is given with its conserved first and last residue. D genes are given only for firm matches. The listing skips clone size in some rows; elsewhere it reads once, few, many or a size class.

clone size: -; D gene: -; J gene: TRBJ2-1; V gene: TRBV20-1; CDR3 protein: CSAMSRGGHNEQFF; CDR3 DNA: TGCAGTGCCATGTCCCGGGGTGGGCACAATGAGCAGTTCTTC
clone size: many; D gene: -; J gene: TRBJ2-1; V gene: TRBV6-5; CDR3 protein: CASSYSKRPAWGNEQFF; CDR3 DNA: TGTGCCAGCAGTTACTCGAAGCGGCCTGCTTGGGGTAATGAGCAGTTCTTC
clone size: many; D gene: -; J gene: TRBJ2-5; V gene: TRBV28; CDR3 protein: CASSSIAVQETQYF; CDR3 DNA: TGTGCCAGCAGTTCGATCGCGGTCCAAGAGACCCAGTACTTC
clone size: many; D gene: -; J gene: TRBJ2-1; V gene: TRBV5-6; CDR3 protein: CASSLALIGNEQFF; CDR3 DNA: TGTGCCAGCAGCTTGGCCCTAATAGGCAATGAGCAGTTCTTC
clone size: -; D gene: TRBD1; J gene: TRBJ1-1; V gene: TRBV6-5; CDR3 protein: CASSYSGTGGNTEAFF; CDR3 DNA: TGTGCCAGCAGTTACTCCGGGACAGGGGGTAACACTGAAGCTTTCTTT
clone size: medium-sized; D gene: TRBD1; J gene: TRBJ2-7; V gene: TRBV15; CDR3 protein: CATSSRGPYEQYF; CDR3 DNA: TGTGCCACCAGCAGTAGGGGGCCCTACGAGCAGTACTTC
clone size: many; D gene: TRBD2; J gene: TRBJ2-7; V gene: TRBV5-8; CDR3 protein: CASSLGTSAYEQYF; CDR3 DNA: TGTGCCAGCAGCTTGGGAACTAGCGCTTACGAGCAGTACTTC
clone size: many; D gene: TRBD2; J gene: TRBJ2-1; V gene: TRBV6-4; CDR3 protein: CASSPRTSANNEQFF; CDR3 DNA: TGTGCCAGCAGCCCCAGGACTAGCGCAAACAATGAGCAGTTCTTC
clone size: -; D gene: TRBD1; J gene: TRBJ1-2; V gene: TRBV10-3; CDR3 protein: CAIRPGQGNGYTF; CDR3 DNA: TGTGCCATCAGACCGGGACAGGGCAATGGCTACACCTTC
clone size: many; D gene: -; J gene: TRBJ1-1; V gene: TRBV2; CDR3 protein: CASSDRAGGTEAFF; CDR3 DNA: TGTGCCAGCAGTGACAGGGCCGGAGGCACTGAAGCTTTCTTT
clone size: few; D gene: -; J gene: TRBJ2-5; V gene: TRBV4-1; CDR3 protein: CASSPAEEEETQYF; CDR3 DNA: TGCGCCAGCAGCCCGGCGGAGGAAGAAGAGACCCAGTACTTC
clone size: -; D gene: -; J gene: TRBJ2-7; V gene: TRBV20-1; CDR3 protein: CSASFGYEQYF; CDR3 DNA: TGCAGTGCTAGTTTTGGGTACGAGCAGTACTTC
clone size: -; D gene: -; J gene: TRBJ2-7; V gene: TRBV7-9; CDR3 protein: CASSYGTPEQYF; CDR3 DNA: TGTGCCAGCAGCTACGGGACTCCCGAACAGTACTTC
clone size: many; D gene: -; J gene: TRBJ2-7; V gene: TRBV7-9; CDR3 protein: CASSFRRGLSYEQYF; CDR3 DNA: TGTGCCAGCAGCTTCCGGCGGGGGCTCTCCTACGAGCAGTACTTC
clone size: many; D gene: -; J gene: TRBJ1-1; V gene: TRBV12-3/TRBV12-4; CDR3 protein: CASIPRTNTEAFF; CDR3 DNA: TGTGCCAGCATTCCCCGTACGAACACTGAAGCTTTCTTT
clone size: few; D gene: -; J gene: TRBJ2-5; V gene: TRBV10-3; CDR3 protein: CAISASSGGETQYF; CDR3 DNA: TGTGCCATCAGTGCAAGTAGTGGGGGGGAGACCCAGTACTTC
clone size: many; D gene: TRBD1; J gene: TRBJ1-3; V gene: TRBV15; CDR3 protein: CATSRMTGSGNTIYF; CDR3 DNA: TGTGCCACCAGCAGAATGACAGGGTCTGGAAACACCATATATTTT
clone size: -; D gene: TRBD2; J gene: TRBJ2-1; V gene: TRBV20-1; CDR3 protein: CSARMGSGRVHEQFF; CDR3 DNA: TGCAGTGCTAGGATGGGTAGCGGGAGGGTTCATGAGCAGTTCTTC
clone size: many; D gene: -; J gene: TRBJ2-5; V gene: TRBV9; CDR3 protein: CASSVEGRGGETQYF; CDR3 DNA: TGTGCCAGCAGCGTAGAGGGCAGGGGGGGAGAGACCCAGTACTTC
clone size: -; D gene: -; J gene: TRBJ2-7; V gene: TRBV11-2; CDR3 protein: CAGSFNRHHEQYF; CDR3 DNA: TGTGCCGGCAGCTTCAACAGGCACCACGAGCAGTACTTC
clone size: many; D gene: TRBD1; J gene: TRBJ1-6; V gene: TRBV11-1; CDR3 protein: CASRSGQGSSPLHF; CDR3 DNA: TGTGCCAGCAGATCGGGACAGGGAAGTTCACCCCTCCACTTT
clone size: once; D gene: TRBD1; J gene: TRBJ1-6; V gene: TRBV10-1; CDR3 protein: CARGQGHNSPLHF; CDR3 DNA: TGCGCCAGAGGACAGGGTCATAATTCACCCCTCCACTTT
clone size: medium-sized; D gene: TRBD2; J gene: TRBJ2-1; V gene: TRBV10-3; CDR3 protein: CAIRGLAGSDNEQFF; CDR3 DNA: TGTGCCATCAGGGGCCTAGCGGGAAGTGACAATGAGCAGTTCTTC
clone size: medium-sized; D gene: -; J gene: TRBJ2-3; V gene: TRBV10-1; CDR3 protein: CASSERHTDTQYF; CDR3 DNA: TGCGCCAGCAGTGAGCGACACACAGATACGCAGTATTTT
clone size: -; D gene: -; J gene: TRBJ1-1; V gene: TRBV27; CDR3 protein: CASSLRAGHNTEAFF; CDR3 DNA: TGTGCCAGCAGTTTAAGGGCAGGGCACAACACTGAAGCTTTCTTT
clone size: -; D gene: TRBD2; J gene: TRBJ2-7; V gene: TRBV5-1; CDR3 protein: CASSLGSSGFSYEQYF; CDR3 DNA: TGCGCCAGCAGCTTGGGGTCTAGCGGGTTCTCCTACGAGCAGTACTTC
clone size: -; D gene: -; J gene: TRBJ1-5; V gene: TRBV9; CDR3 protein: CASSVLHQPQHF; CDR3 DNA: TGTGCCAGCAGCGTATTACATCAGCCCCAGCATTTT
clone size: -; D gene: -; J gene: TRBJ1-5; V gene: TRBV27; CDR3 protein: CASSFIPQHF; CDR3 DNA: TGTGCCAGCAGTTTTATTCCCCAGCATTTT
clone size: many; D gene: -; J gene: TRBJ2-7; V gene: TRBV28; CDR3 protein: CASSFSLGEQYF; CDR3 DNA: TGTGCCAGCAGTTTTTCCCTCGGGGAGCAGTACTTC
clone size: -; D gene: -; J gene: TRBJ1-5; V gene: TRBV7-2; CDR3 protein: CASSSTGFSNQPQHF; CDR3 DNA: TGTGCCAGCAGCTCAACAGGGTTTAGCAATCAGCCCCAGCATTTT
clone size: many; D gene: -; J gene: TRBJ2-1; V gene: TRBV12-5; CDR3 protein: CASGLSGNSYNEQFF; CDR3 DNA: TGTGCTAGTGGTTTGTCAGGCAACTCGTACAATGAGCAGTTCTTC
clone size: -; D gene: TRBD2; J gene: TRBJ2-7; V gene: TRBV5-1; CDR3 protein: CASSFSGTSYEQYF; CDR3 DNA: TGCGCCAGCAGCTTTAGCGGGACAAGCTACGAGCAGTACTTC
clone size: many; D gene: -; J gene: TRBJ1-5; V gene: TRBV5-6; CDR3 protein: CASSPRRGKDQPQHF; CDR3 DNA: TGTGCCAGCAGCCCTAGGCGGGGGAAAGATCAGCCCCAGCATTTT
clone size: -; D gene: TRBD1; J gene: TRBJ1-2; V gene: TRBV28; CDR3 protein: CASSLYRGLGYGYTF; CDR3 DNA: TGTGCCAGCAGTTTATACAGGGGTTTGGGCTATGGCTACACCTTC
clone size: many; D gene: -; J gene: TRBJ2-3; V gene: TRBV20-1; CDR3 protein: CSVTLSRSSTDTQYF; CDR3 DNA: TGCAGTGTCACGCTCTCGCGTAGCTCCACAGATACGCAGTATTTT
clone size: -; D gene: -; J gene: TRBJ2-3; V gene: TRBV19; CDR3 protein: CASKDDVVVVGGDDTQYF; CDR3 DNA: TGTGCCAGTAAGGACGACGTTGTGGTGGTAGGTGGGGATGATACGCAGTATTTT
clone size: -; D gene: -; J gene: TRBJ1-2; V gene: TRBV20-1; CDR3 protein: CSARDLERETFVGYTF; CDR3 DNA: TGCAGTGCTAGAGATCTGGAGCGGGAAACTTTCGTGGGCTACACCTTC
clone size: many; D gene: -; J gene: TRBJ1-1; V gene: TRBV20-1; CDR3 protein: CSARDRADLNTEAFF; CDR3 DNA: TGCAGTGCTAGAGATCGCGCGGATCTGAACACTGAAGCTTTCTTT
clone size: once; D gene: TRBD1; J gene: TRBJ2-7; V gene: TRBV7-3; CDR3 protein: CASSFPGQGNEQYF; CDR3 DNA: TGTGCCAGCAGCTTCCCCGGACAGGGAAACGAGCAGTACTTC
clone size: many; D gene: TRBD1; J gene: TRBJ1-1; V gene: TRBV5-1; CDR3 protein: CASSSEGAVNTGAFF; CDR3 DNA: TGCGCCAGCAGCTCGGAGGGGGCGGTGAACACTGGAGCTTTCTTT
clone size: -; D gene: -; J gene: TRBJ1-2; V gene: TRBV19; CDR3 protein: CASRTLAGVNNGYTF; CDR3 DNA: TGTGCCAGTAGGACACTAGCGGGAGTGAACAATGGCTACACCTTC
clone size: many; D gene: TRBD1; J gene: TRBJ1-1; V gene: TRBV20-1; CDR3 protein: CSADRGLETEAFF; CDR3 DNA: TGCAGTGCTGACAGGGGGCTGGAAACTGAAGCTTTCTTT
clone size: many; D gene: -; J gene: TRBJ2-5; V gene: TRBV7-9; CDR3 protein: CASSFGLQETRYF; CDR3 DNA: TGTGCCAGCAGCTTCGGCCTCCAAGAGACCCGGTACTTC
clone size: many; D gene: -; J gene: TRBJ2-4; V gene: TRBV19; CDR3 protein: CASSIYTGFGAKNIQYF; CDR3 DNA: TGTGCCAGTAGTATATATACGGGGTTTGGGGCTAAAAACATTCAGTACTTC
clone size: -; D gene: -; J gene: TRBJ1-1; V gene: TRBV19; CDR3 protein: CASSMRGARTEAFF; CDR3 DNA: TGTGCCAGTAGTATGCGTGGGGCGAGGACTGAAGCTTTCTTT
clone size: medium-sized; D gene: -; J gene: TRBJ2-7; V gene: TRBV29-1; CDR3 protein: CSASWGNYEQYF; CDR3 DNA: TGCAGCGCTTCGTGGGGCAACTACGAGCAGTACTTC
clone size: medium-sized; D gene: TRBD1; J gene: TRBJ2-7; V gene: TRBV29-1; CDR3 protein: CSVAAGTGGGYEQYF; CDR3 DNA: TGCAGCGTTGCGGCTGGGACAGGGGGCGGGTACGAGCAGTACTTC
clone size: -; D gene: -; J gene: TRBJ2-6; V gene: TRBV7-9; CDR3 protein: CASSPGGGIRGANVLTF; CDR3 DNA: TGTGCCAGCAGCCCAGGGGGAGGGATTCGTGGGGCCAACGTCCTGACTTTC
clone size: -; D gene: TRBD1; J gene: TRBJ1-2; V gene: TRBV7-8; CDR3 protein: CASSVQPGQGSLTDGYTF; CDR3 DNA: TGTGCCAGCAGCGTACAACCGGGACAGGGAAGTCTTACAGATGGCTACACCTTC